This T cell receptor beta chain was retrieved from a study of OX40 agonist ivuxolimab in advanced cancers. For the study at large: A mean age of 60 years, range about 20 to 79, was recorded, and 82.7% were male.

Points from the study as a whole: By week 6 at 0.1 to 3.0 mg/kg, blood CD4+ and CD8+ T cells had expanded clonally. Not determined was the antigen specificity of the expanded peripheral T cells.

Germline V lookup: CDR1 SQVTM, CDR2 ANQGSEA. The length of the CDR3 is 14 residues. V trimming: 4 bases; J trimming: 2 bases; junction bases outside the gene matches: 6. Sequenced by immunoSEQ multiplex PCR; TCRdb stores in-frame clones only, minus some. The data hold tens of thousands of clones, with 75% to 85% observed a single time. Only a few counts were recorded for this clone. Its antigen is not known. The source was CD4+ or CD8+ T cells sorted from blood, collected in a trial of the OX40 agonist ivuxolimab. The receptor's source is an adult with an advanced solid tumor such as melanoma, head and neck, liver or kidney cancer. The chain carries TRBV29-1 and TRBJ2-3; 7 positions agree with TRBD1. The DNA of the CDR3 is TGCAGCGTTGGGGGACAGCTCCACACAGATACGCAGTATTTT. Translated: CSVGGQLHTDTQYF.